This entry concerns a single TCR beta chain. The sample originates from a study of blood T cell repertoires in COVID-19. Study-wide background: Specimens from acute and convalescent COVID-19 originated in the United States, Italy and Spain. In each case, the material was cDNA or gDNA derived from T cells, B-cell-depleted T cells, or PBMCs.

Study processing details: Estimation of nucleated cell counts relied on the amplification of reference gene primers. The method was immunoSEQ multiplex PCR; TCRdb's version includes in-frame clones alone and lacks a portion of them. The V and J calls and the clone size are those of that table, but D and trimming were determined from the DNA. Among about 120,000 clones listed, 65% to 85% were seen once. V lost 2 bases and J lost 8; bases outside the gene matches: 10. Germline CDR1 SGHRS, CDR2 YFSETQ. The CDR3 loop spans 15 amino acids. Sequencing was performed on peripheral blood. The chain is built from TRBV5-1 and TRBJ2-3; TRBD1 aligns across 8 bases. The source of this sequence is a man aged 70 or older with acute or convalescent COVID-19. CDR3 bases: TGCGCCAGCAGCTTTTCCGGACAGGGCGCGGGTACGCAGTATTTT. This gives the protein CASSFSGQGAGTQYF.